This T cell receptor (beta chain) comes out of a study of CD8 T cells in Susac syndrome. FACS enriched CD8+ TEMRA cells, while bulk CD8+ and CD4+ were negatively isolated. The CDR3 runs to 15 residues. Germline CDR1 SGHRS, CDR2 YFSETQ. V shed 0 bases and J shed 7 bases, with 16 bases lying between them. When the RNA was reverse transcribed, random hexamers were used with an input of about 0.45 to 1 ug. TCRdb reanalysed the immunoSEQ multiplex PCR reads using MiXCR and keeps one entry per CDR3 protein. The repertoire holds 100,000 to 150,000 distinct CDR3 sequences, with around 85% as singletons. Sequencing was carried out using CD8+ T cells from PBMCs. This TCR came from a human donor with multiple sclerosis. J is TRBJ1-1 and V is TRBV5-1; tentative D call: TRBD1 (5 bases). This chain's CDR3 is CASSLDNGGGGEAFF. As DNA, the CDR3 is TGCGCCAGCAGCTTGGATAACGGCGGGGGTGGTGAAGCTTTCTTT. Full variable domain (rest looked up from reference TRBV5-1 and TRBJ1-1): KAGVTQTPRYLIKTRGQQVTLSCSPISGHRSVSWYQQTPGQGLQFLFEYFSETQRNKGNFPGRFSGRQFSNSRSEMNVSTLELGDSALYLCASSLDNGGGGEAFFGQGTRLTVV.